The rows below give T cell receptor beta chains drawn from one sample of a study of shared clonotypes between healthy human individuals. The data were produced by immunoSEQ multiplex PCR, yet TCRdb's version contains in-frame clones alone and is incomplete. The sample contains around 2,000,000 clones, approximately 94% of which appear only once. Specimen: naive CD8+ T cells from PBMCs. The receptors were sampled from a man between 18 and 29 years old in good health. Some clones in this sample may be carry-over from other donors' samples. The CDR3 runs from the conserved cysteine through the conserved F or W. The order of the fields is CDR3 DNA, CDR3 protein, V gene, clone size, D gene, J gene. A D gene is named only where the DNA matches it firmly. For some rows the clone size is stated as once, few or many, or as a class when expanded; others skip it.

CDR3nt: TGTGCCAGCAGCAGGGACGGCTCCTACGAGCAGTACTTC; CDR3aa: CASSRDGSYEQYF; v_gene: TRBV6-1; abundance: once; d_gene: NA; j_gene: TRBJ2-7
CDR3nt: TGTGCCAGCAGTGAATATAGCGGGAGCTCCTACGAGCAGTACTTC; CDR3aa: CASSEYSGSSYEQYF; v_gene: TRBV6-1; abundance: NA; d_gene: TRBD2; j_gene: TRBJ2-7
CDR3nt: TGTGCCAGCAGCTTAGACGAGCGGGAGAGGGATGGCAATGAGCAGTTCTTC; CDR3aa: CASSLDERERDGNEQFF; v_gene: TRBV7-9; abundance: NA; d_gene: TRBD2; j_gene: TRBJ2-1
CDR3nt: TGTGCCAGCAGCCCGACGACGGATTACAATCAGCCCCAGCATTTT; CDR3aa: CASSPTTDYNQPQHF; v_gene: TRBV7-8; abundance: NA; d_gene: NA; j_gene: TRBJ1-5
CDR3nt: TGTGCCAGCAGCTTAGGGGACAGTCCCACAGATACGCAGTATTTT; CDR3aa: CASSLGDSPTDTQYF; v_gene: TRBV13; abundance: NA; d_gene: NA; j_gene: TRBJ2-3
CDR3nt: TGTGCCAGTACAGCGGGGGGCTACAATGAGCAGTTCTTC; CDR3aa: CASTAGGYNEQFF; v_gene: TRBV19; abundance: NA; d_gene: TRBD2; j_gene: TRBJ2-1
CDR3nt: TGTGCCAGCAACGAGGGGTGGACGCAGTCTCAGCCCCAGCATTTT; CDR3aa: CASNEGWTQSQPQHF; v_gene: TRBV6-6; abundance: NA; d_gene: NA; j_gene: TRBJ1-5
CDR3nt: TGCGCCAGCAGCCAAGTTACTGGGGCCAACGTCCTGACTTTC; CDR3aa: CASSQVTGANVLTF; v_gene: TRBV4-3; abundance: NA; d_gene: NA; j_gene: TRBJ2-6
CDR3nt: TGTGCCAGCAGCTCGCCTCGGGGCTGGGATGAGCAGTTCTTC; CDR3aa: CASSSPRGWDEQFF; v_gene: TRBV7-2; abundance: NA; d_gene: NA; j_gene: TRBJ2-1
CDR3nt: TGTGCCAGCAGTTCCCTGACGGAGGCTTCCTACGAGCAGTACTTC; CDR3aa: CASSSLTEASYEQYF; v_gene: TRBV27; abundance: NA; d_gene: NA; j_gene: TRBJ2-7
CDR3nt: TGTGCCAGCAGCGGGGGAAACAATCAGCCCCAGCATTTT; CDR3aa: CASSGGNNQPQHF; v_gene: TRBV9; abundance: NA; d_gene: NA; j_gene: TRBJ1-5
CDR3nt: TGTGCCAGCAGCTTAGTAGGGGACACCTACGAGCAGTACTTC; CDR3aa: CASSLVGDTYEQYF; v_gene: TRBV13; abundance: NA; d_gene: NA; j_gene: TRBJ2-7